The 14 T cell receptor beta chains in this list originate from one sample, sequenced in a study of blood T cell repertoires in COVID-19. Measured with immunoSEQ multiplex PCR; TCRdb has only the in-frame clones, and not every one. The top ten clones hold 6% to 8% of a sample with 200,000 or so clones, approximately 84% of them seen once. Sequenced sample: PBMCs or T cells enriched from blood (not recorded which). The receptors were gathered from a man aged 40-55 years who had recovered from COVID-19.

The table lists this clone with a count of one. The chain has TRBV19 and TRBJ2-7; weak D call: TRBD2 (5 bases). CDR1 is LNHDA, CDR2 SQIVND, per germline (reference sequence). The CDR3 has 15 residues. Trimming cost V 8 bases and J 2 bases, with 19 bases left between them. In nucleotides, the CDR3 is TGTGCCAGTCTCCACCGGGGTCTCATCGCCTACGAGCAGTACTTC. Translation gives CASLHRGLIAYEQYF.

This sequence joins TRBV2 and TRBJ2-7; D may be TRBD1 (5 bases). The V gene lost 6 bases and the J gene lost 2 bases, with 11 bases spanning the gap. Germline V lookup: CDR1 SNHLY, CDR2 FYNNEI. The CDR3 length is 13 residues. CDR3 coding DNA: TGTGCCAGCAGCCTAACAGGAGCCTACGAGCAGTACTTC. Residues: CASSLTGAYEQYF.

This clone was detected once. V usage is TRBV4-3 and J usage is TRBJ2-3, with D possibly TRBD2 on 6 matching bases. The CDR3 loop spans 17 amino acids. The V gene lost 2 bases and the J gene lost 3 bases, with 18 bases spanning the gap. Germline lookup yields CDR1 LGHNA and CDR2 YSLEER. The CDR3 region has the DNA TGCGCCAGCAGCCAACAACCACGCTCCGGGGGAACAGATACGCAGTATTTT. It yields the protein CASSQQPRSGGTDTQYF.

The chain couples TRBV7-9 to TRBJ2-5; 7 bases map to TRBD2. Germline V gene data show CDR1 as SEHNR and CDR2 as FQNEAQ (reference sequence). V lost 0 bases, J lost 4 bases, and 2 bases stayed unmatched. CDR3 size: 14 residues. The CDR3 DNA follows: TGTGCCAGCAGCTTAGCGGGGGGGAGAGAGACCCAGTACTTC. It translates to CASSLAGGRETQYF.

The chain recombines TRBV2 with TRBJ1-5; D is possibly TRBD1 (5 bases). V lost 2 bases, J lost 6 bases, and 11 bases lay in between. The germline gives CDR1 SNHLY, CDR2 FYNNEI. The CDR3 contains 14 residues. The CDR3 DNA follows: TGTGCCAGCAGTGAAAACGGGGGAGCTCAGCCCCAGCATTTT. The encoded protein is CASSENGGAQPQHF. The full variable domain, completed using reference TRBV2 and TRBJ1-5, is EPEVTQTPSHQVTQMGQEVILRCVPISNHLYFYWYRQILGQKVEFLVSFYNNEISEKSEIFDDQFSVERPDGSNFTLKIRSTKLEDSAMYFCASSENGGAQPQHFGDGTRLSIL.

This clone has only one observation. The rearrangement uses TRBV5-8 and TRBJ1-1; 7 nucleotides line up with TRBD1. This CDR3 is built from 15 residues. The V gene's germline CDR1 is SGHTS and CDR2 YDEGEE. V shed 4 bases and J 1 base; nucleotides not matched to a gene: 7. The CDR3 DNA sequence: TGTGCCAGCAGCCGCCGGACAGGAAGGAACACTGAAGCTTTCTTT. Its translation: CASSRRTGRNTEAFF.

The rearrangement joins TRBV5-6 to TRBJ1-2, with D possibly being TRBD1 (6 bases). This CDR3 comprises 14 residues. V lost 4 bases, J lost 2 bases, and 12 bases lay in between. The germline CDR1 and CDR2 sequences are SGHDT and YYEEEE. CDR3 residues: CASSQVDRNYGYTF. CDR3 nucleotide sequence: TGTGCCAGCAGCCAAGTCGACAGGAACTATGGCTACACCTTC.

This chain connects TRBV6-4 to TRBJ2-7; a possible D gene is TRBD1 (6 bases). Germline V lookup: CDR1 MRHNA, CDR2 SNTAGT. Trimming left V 2 bases short and J 5 bases short, with 10 bases between. The CDR3 loop spans 13 amino acids. The CDR3 DNA reads as TGTGCCAGCAGTGACAGACAGGTGGACGAGCAGTACTTC. Residues: CASSDRQVDEQYF.

This clone came up once. The rearrangement links TRBV5-5 to TRBJ2-5, with a tentative D call TRBD2 (5 bases). Trimming stripped 1 base from V and 2 bases from J, with 12 bases between. Germline V gene sequence: CDR1 SGHKS, CDR2 YYEKEE (reference sequence). The CDR3 is 15 amino acids. The CDR3 coding sequence is TGTGCCAGCAGCTTGTTGGCGGGTAGTCAAGAGACCCAGTACTTC. It encodes CASSLLAGSQETQYF.

This CDR3 is CASSYFRQGAGGYTF. DNA for the CDR3: TGTGCCAGCAGTTACTTCAGACAGGGGGCCGGGGGCTACACCTTC. This chain connects TRBV6-5 to TRBJ1-2; TRBD1 aligns across 10 bases. There are 15 residues in the CDR3. V lost 1 base, J lost 8 bases, and 7 bases stayed unmatched. CDR1 MNHEY and CDR2 SVGAGI come from the germline V gene.

This clone was seen only a few times. The genes are TRBV28 and TRBJ1-5; TRBD1 matches at 7 bases. J was trimmed by 7 bases and V by 3 bases; bases with no gene match: 6. This CDR3 comprises 14 residues. Germline V lookup: CDR1 MDHEN, CDR2 SYDVKM. The CDR3 sequence is CASSLTGWRQPQHF. CDR3 DNA sequence: TGTGCCAGCAGTTTGACAGGGTGGCGACAGCCCCAGCATTTT.

The CDR3 nucleotides read TGTGCCAGCAGCCTCAGGGCCCCTGAAGCTTTCTTT. Protein: CASSLRAPEAFF. The chain carries TRBV6-2 or TRBV6-3 and TRBJ1-1; tentatively, D is TRBD1 (5 bases). Germline-derived CDR1 and CDR2 are MNHEY and SVGEGT. This CDR3 region has 12 residues. V dropped 6 bases and J dropped 6 bases, with 11 bases sitting between them.

The chain couples TRBV5-3 to TRBJ2-5; 14 nucleotides agree with TRBD2. TRBV5-3 is reported as an ORF; its role is uncertain. The CDR3 has 18 residues. V was pared by 4 bases and J by 10 bases, with 18 bases of the junction left unmatched. The CDR3 sequence: CARSLKTSGGAVEVDQYF. CDR3 coding DNA: TGTGCCAGAAGCCTAAAGACTAGCGGGGGGGCGGTTGAGGTTGACCAGTACTTC.

A word on this clone: The junction shows a germline mismatch at one end, possibly a read error. The V gene is TRBV9, the J gene TRBJ2-1; TRBD2 matches at 8 bases. The CDR3 sequence is 16 residues long. The germline V gene has CDR1 SGDLS and CDR2 YYNGEE. The CDR3 DNA reads as TGTGCCCGCAGCGTACGGGGGGGGGCCCTGGACAATGAGCAGTTCTTC. Amino acids: CARSVRGGALDNEQFF. The entire variable domain, with the rest obtained from reference TRBV9 and TRBJ2-1, is as follows: DSGVTQTPKHLITATGQRVTLRCSPRSGDLSVYWYQQSLDQGLQFLIQYYNGEERAKGNILERFSAQQFPDLHSELNLSSLELGDSALYFCARSVRGGALDNEQFFGPGTRLTVL.